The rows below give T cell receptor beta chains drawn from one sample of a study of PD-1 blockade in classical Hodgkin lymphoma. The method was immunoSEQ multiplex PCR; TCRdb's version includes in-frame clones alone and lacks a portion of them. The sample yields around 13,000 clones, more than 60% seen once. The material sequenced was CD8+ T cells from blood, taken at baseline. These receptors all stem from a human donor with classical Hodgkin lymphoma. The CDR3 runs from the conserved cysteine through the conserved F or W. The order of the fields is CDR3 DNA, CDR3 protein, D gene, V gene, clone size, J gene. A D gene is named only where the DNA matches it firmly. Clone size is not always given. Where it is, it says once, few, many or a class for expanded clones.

TGTGCCAGCAGCCCCTGGACAGATGGAAACACCATATATTTT	CASSPWTDGNTIYF	.	TRBV9	.	TRBJ1-3
TGTGCCAGCAGCTTAGGCCGGGGGGGCGCGGCCGGGGAGCTGTTTTTT	CASSLGRGGAAGELFF	TRBD2	TRBV13	few	TRBJ2-2
TGTGCCAGCTCACCGGCTCAGGATGCCACCGGGGAGCTGTTTTTT	CASSPAQDATGELFF	.	TRBV18	.	TRBJ2-2
TGTGCCAGCACCCTCACCGGGGAGCTGTTTTTT	CASTLTGELFF	.	TRBV6-5	.	TRBJ2-2
TGTGCCAGCAGCTTAGGGGGTCAGCCCCAGCATTTT	CASSLGGQPQHF	.	TRBV7-9	.	TRBJ1-5
TGTGCCAGCAGCACCCATCGCCTTTCCTCCTACGAGCAGTACTTC	CASSTHRLSSYEQYF	.	TRBV7-9	.	TRBJ2-7
TGTGCCATCAGTTCCGGACGAGGCGATGAAGCTTTCTTT	CAISSGRGDEAFF	.	TRBV10-3	.	TRBJ1-1
TGTGCCAGCAGCTTGCAGGGGGCGAGCTATGGCTACACCTTC	CASSLQGASYGYTF	TRBD1	TRBV5-8	.	TRBJ1-2
TGTGCCAGCAGTCTTCCCGAACGACGGACCGGGGAGCTGTTTTTT	CASSLPERRTGELFF	.	TRBV28	.	TRBJ2-2
TGTGCCAGCAGTGCTGACAGGGCCTCCTACAATGAGCAGTTCTTC	CASSADRASYNEQFF	TRBD1	TRBV27	.	TRBJ2-1
TGTGCCAGCAGCTCCGTATCGGACGGAAACACCATATATTTT	CASSSVSDGNTIYF	.	TRBV7-9	few	TRBJ1-3
TGTGCCAGCAGGGGCCTGGCAGGGCCCTATGGCTACACCTTC	CASRGLAGPYGYTF	.	TRBV6-6	.	TRBJ1-2
TGTGCCAGCAGCCCAAGGACACTTAGCAATCAGCCCCAGCATTTT	CASSPRTLSNQPQHF	.	TRBV5-8	.	TRBJ1-5
TGTGCCAGCAGCTTGGGGGGATCCTCCTACGAGCAGTACTTC	CASSLGGSSYEQYF	.	TRBV5-6	.	TRBJ2-7
TGTGCCAGCAGCTTAGTGTGGGGATCGAACACCGGGGAGCTGTTTTTT	CASSLVWGSNTGELFF	.	TRBV11-2	.	TRBJ2-2